This TCR beta chain came from a study of shared clonotypes between healthy human individuals. Study results and caveats: Some clonotypes were shared by all four sorted-subset donors, while others were not shared. The non-shared ones had lower generation probabilities than the shared ones. Estimated clonotype richness was generally higher in naive than memory subsets.

On this clone itself: Its target is not known.

This CDR3 region has 15 residues. Germline CDR1 and CDR2: SGDLS and YYNGEE. V was pared by 0 bases and J by 3 bases, with 7 bases between. Deep-level running was used for the assay. Replicate PCRs from sorted subsets contained approximately 220 ng DNA, which is around 30,000 T cell genomes. Produced via immunoSEQ multiplex PCR; TCRdb's table is partial and in-frame only. The sample contains more than 2 million clones, roughly 94% of which appear only once. Naive CD8 cells were CD45RO-negative, positively selected for CCR7, excluding terminally differentiated effector memory CD45RA+ cells. The V gene is TRBV9, the J gene TRBJ1-6; D call uncertain. Sequencing used naive CD8+ T cells sorted from blood. The TCR sequence derives from a man younger than 30 in good health. CDR3 DNA: TGTGCCAGCAGCGTAGGGCGAGACTATAATTCACCCCTCCACTTT. It encodes CASSVGRDYNSPLHF.